The T cell receptor (beta chain) under discussion was sequenced for a study of T-cell reconstitution after alpha-beta-depleted transplantation in children. This clonotype has only a few counts. With 8 bases clipped from V and 4 bases from J, the junction kept 9 bases outside the gene matches. The CDR3 consists of 14 residues. It was with unique molecular identifiers that the TCRbeta library was prepared. TCRdb reanalysed the PCR reads using MiXCR and keeps one entry per CDR3 protein. The sample holds 100,000 to 150,000 distinct CDR3 sequences; under 25% are singletons and the top ten take roughly 10%.

V is TRBV12-3 or TRBV12-4 and J is TRBJ2-5, with 8 bases matching TRBD1. Specimen: PBMCs, mostly from graft donor cells, collected 180 days after TCRalphabeta/CD19-depleted stem cell transplant. The receptor was isolated from a male patient aged 2-15 years who had a stem cell transplant for chronic granulomatous disease, so the T cells may come from the graft donor. CDR3 in DNA: TGTGCCAGCCGGACCGGCAGGGGGCTAGAGACCCAGTACTTC. Its translation is CASRTGRGLETQYF.